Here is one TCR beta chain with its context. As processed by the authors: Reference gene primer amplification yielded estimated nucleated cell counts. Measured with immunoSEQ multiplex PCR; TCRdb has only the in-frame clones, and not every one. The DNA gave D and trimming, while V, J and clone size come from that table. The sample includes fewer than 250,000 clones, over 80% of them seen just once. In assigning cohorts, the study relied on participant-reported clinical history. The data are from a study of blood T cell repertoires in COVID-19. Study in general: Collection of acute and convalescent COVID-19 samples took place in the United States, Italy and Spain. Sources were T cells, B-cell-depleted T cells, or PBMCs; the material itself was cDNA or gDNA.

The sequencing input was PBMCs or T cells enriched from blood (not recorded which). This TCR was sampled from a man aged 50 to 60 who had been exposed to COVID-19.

The CDR3 loop is CASSLPAGELFF. For the CDR3, the DNA is TGTGCCAGCAGCTTACCGGCCGGGGAGCTGTTTTTT. This chain uses TRBV7-3 with TRBJ2-2; D gene ambiguous. V was cut by 2 bases and J by 6 bases, with 4 bases left in between. Per the germline V gene, CDR1 is SGHTA and CDR2 is FQGTGA. This CDR3 spans 12 amino acids.